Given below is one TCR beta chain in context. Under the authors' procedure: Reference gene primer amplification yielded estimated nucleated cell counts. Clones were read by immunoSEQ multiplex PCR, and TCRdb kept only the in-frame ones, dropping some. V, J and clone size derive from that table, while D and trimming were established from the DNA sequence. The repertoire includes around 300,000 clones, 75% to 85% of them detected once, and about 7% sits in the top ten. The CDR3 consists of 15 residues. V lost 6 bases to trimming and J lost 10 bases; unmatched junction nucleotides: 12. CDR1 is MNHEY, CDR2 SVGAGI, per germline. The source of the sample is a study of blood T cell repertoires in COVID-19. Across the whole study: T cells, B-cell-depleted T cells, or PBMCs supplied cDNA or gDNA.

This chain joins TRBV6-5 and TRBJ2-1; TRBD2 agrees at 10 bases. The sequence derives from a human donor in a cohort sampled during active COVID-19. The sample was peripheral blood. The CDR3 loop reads CASSRPSGGSYEQFF. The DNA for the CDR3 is TGTGCCAGCAGCCGACCTAGCGGGGGTTCTTACGAGCAGTTCTTC.